This is a list of T cell receptor beta chains from one sample in a study of spatial heterogeneity in lung cancer. TCRdb reprocessed the 5' RACE reads with MiXCR, giving one entry per CDR3 protein. The table lists about 92,000 distinct CDR3 sequences, approximately 12% of them singletons, with about 40% in the top ten. Sequencing was performed on PBMCs, taken at surgery. The origin of the receptors is a male donor with early-stage non-small cell lung cancer. Each CDR3 is given with its conserved first and last residue. The D gene is left open where the match is weak. The size field is filled for only some rows; it gives once, few, many or a size class.

v_gene: TRBV27; d_gene: TRBD1; abundance: few; j_gene: TRBJ1-5; CDR3aa: CASRIRDRVQPQHF; CDR3nt: TGTGCCAGCAGAATCCGGGACAGGGTTCAGCCCCAGCATTTT
v_gene: TRBV2; d_gene: .; abundance: few; j_gene: TRBJ2-7; CDR3aa: CASSEAGAGGLMAYEQYF; CDR3nt: TGTGCCAGCAGTGAAGCGGGGGCCGGCGGACTAATGGCCTACGAGCAGTACTTC
v_gene: TRBV3-1; d_gene: .; abundance: .; j_gene: TRBJ1-2; CDR3aa: CASSQETVYGYTF; CDR3nt: TGTGCCAGCAGCCAAGAGACAGTCTATGGCTACACCTTC
v_gene: TRBV28; d_gene: .; abundance: many; j_gene: TRBJ2-7; CDR3aa: CASTEMGQRAYEQYF; CDR3nt: TGTGCCAGCACCGAAATGGGGCAAAGGGCCTACGAGCAGTACTTC
v_gene: TRBV7-9; d_gene: TRBD1; abundance: few; j_gene: TRBJ1-4; CDR3aa: CASIHRGGGEKLFF; CDR3nt: TGTGCCAGCATCCACAGGGGGGGCGGTGAAAAACTGTTTTTT
v_gene: TRBV3-1; d_gene: TRBD1; abundance: few; j_gene: TRBJ2-2; CDR3aa: CASSRTGDSGELFF; CDR3nt: TGTGCCAGCAGCCGGACAGGGGATTCCGGGGAGCTGTTTTTT
v_gene: TRBV4-1; d_gene: .; abundance: few; j_gene: TRBJ1-5; CDR3aa: CASRGGWDSNQPQHF; CDR3nt: TGCGCCAGCAGAGGGGGGTGGGATAGCAATCAGCCCCAGCATTTT
v_gene: TRBV24-1; d_gene: .; abundance: few; j_gene: TRBJ2-2; CDR3aa: CATSDSPLQGGTGELFF; CDR3nt: TGTGCCACCAGTGATTCACCCCTCCAGGGGGGGACCGGGGAGCTGTTTTTT
v_gene: TRBV15; d_gene: .; abundance: few; j_gene: TRBJ2-1; CDR3aa: CATSSEKRGEQFF; CDR3nt: TGTGCCACCAGCAGTGAGAAACGGGGTGAGCAGTTCTTC
v_gene: TRBV28; d_gene: .; abundance: many; j_gene: TRBJ2-2; CDR3aa: CASSRGGTPNTGELFF; CDR3nt: TGTGCCAGCAGTCGCGGAGGGACCCCGAACACCGGGGAGCTGTTTTTT
v_gene: TRBV20-1; d_gene: .; abundance: .; j_gene: TRBJ2-7; CDR3aa: CSARALTTEQYF; CDR3nt: TGCAGTGCTAGAGCCCTCACTACCGAGCAGTACTTC
v_gene: TRBV7-2; d_gene: .; abundance: few; j_gene: TRBJ1-1; CDR3aa: CASSFGPVTEAFF; CDR3nt: TGTGCCAGCAGCTTCGGACCAGTCACTGAAGCTTTCTTT
v_gene: TRBV7-9; d_gene: TRBD1; abundance: few; j_gene: TRBJ2-2; CDR3aa: CASSLGQVSNTGELFF; CDR3nt: TGTGCCAGCAGCCTCGGACAGGTATCGAACACCGGGGAGCTGTTTTTT
v_gene: TRBV5-1; d_gene: .; abundance: few; j_gene: TRBJ1-5; CDR3aa: CASSLGGRQPQHF; CDR3nt: TGCGCCAGCAGTCTCGGGGGCCGTCAGCCCCAGCATTTT
v_gene: TRBV12-3/TRBV12-4; d_gene: .; abundance: few; j_gene: TRBJ1-4; CDR3aa: CASSFYHEKLFF; CDR3nt: TGTGCCAGCAGTTTTTATCACGAAAAACTGTTTTTT
v_gene: TRBV7-3; d_gene: .; abundance: few; j_gene: TRBJ2-2; CDR3aa: CASSTRVGTGELFF; CDR3nt: TGTGCCAGCAGTACGAGGGTAGGCACCGGGGAGCTGTTTTTT
v_gene: TRBV27; d_gene: TRBD1; abundance: many; j_gene: TRBJ1-6; CDR3aa: CASSSRGQGSPLHF; CDR3nt: TGTGCCAGCAGTTCGAGGGGGCAGGGTTCACCCCTCCACTTT
v_gene: TRBV18; d_gene: TRBD1; abundance: .; j_gene: TRBJ2-1; CDR3aa: CASYYRGSSYNEQFF; CDR3nt: TGTGCCAGTTACTACAGGGGAAGCTCCTACAATGAGCAGTTCTTC
v_gene: TRBV12-3/TRBV12-4; d_gene: .; abundance: few; j_gene: TRBJ1-2; CDR3aa: CASTPAGLKAGYGYTF; CDR3nt: TGTGCCAGCACCCCGGCCGGCCTCAAGGCGGGCTATGGCTACACCTTC
v_gene: TRBV2; d_gene: .; abundance: few; j_gene: TRBJ2-2; CDR3aa: CASSELLGFTGELFF; CDR3nt: TGTGCCAGCAGTGAATTGTTAGGTTTCACCGGGGAGCTGTTTTTT
v_gene: TRBV20-1; d_gene: TRBD1; abundance: many; j_gene: TRBJ2-5; CDR3aa: CSARGTDKETQYF; CDR3nt: TGCAGTGCAAGAGGGACAGACAAAGAGACCCAGTACTTC
v_gene: TRBV6-2/TRBV6-3; d_gene: .; abundance: .; j_gene: TRBJ2-2; CDR3aa: CASSFLANTGELFF; CDR3nt: TGTGCCAGCAGTTTCCTGGCGAACACCGGGGAGCTGTTTTTT
v_gene: TRBV4-2; d_gene: .; abundance: .; j_gene: TRBJ2-3; CDR3aa: CASSQDPGPSTDTQYF; CDR3nt: TGTGCCAGCAGCCAGGACCCGGGACCCTCCACAGATACGCAGTATTTT
v_gene: TRBV15; d_gene: TRBD1; abundance: .; j_gene: TRBJ1-1; CDR3aa: CATSRSRGPDTEAFF; CDR3nt: TGTGCCACCAGCAGATCTAGGGGGCCGGACACTGAAGCTTTCTTT
v_gene: TRBV7-6; d_gene: TRBD2; abundance: .; j_gene: TRBJ2-3; CDR3aa: CASSFPAGGRTDTQYF; CDR3nt: TGTGCCAGCAGCTTCCCAGCGGGGGGGCGCACAGATACGCAGTATTTT
v_gene: TRBV28; d_gene: .; abundance: .; j_gene: TRBJ2-1; CDR3aa: CASSRNEQFF; CDR3nt: TGTGCCAGCAGCCGCAATGAGCAGTTCTTC
v_gene: TRBV6-2/TRBV6-3; d_gene: .; abundance: many; j_gene: TRBJ1-5; CDR3aa: CASSYGSSNQPQHF; CDR3nt: TGTGCCAGCAGTTACGGCAGTAGCAATCAGCCCCAGCATTTT
v_gene: TRBV7-2; d_gene: TRBD2; abundance: .; j_gene: TRBJ2-7; CDR3aa: CASSLVAGGNYEQYF; CDR3nt: TGTGCCAGCAGCTTAGTAGCGGGAGGGAACTACGAGCAGTACTTC
v_gene: TRBV10-3; d_gene: .; abundance: many; j_gene: TRBJ2-3; CDR3aa: CAISRTVSTDTQYF; CDR3nt: TGTGCCATCAGTCGGACAGTTTCCACAGATACGCAGTATTTT
v_gene: TRBV29-1; d_gene: .; abundance: .; j_gene: TRBJ1-2; CDR3aa: CSVEKGEVSGQGGQNYGYTF; CDR3nt: TGCAGCGTTGAAAAGGGAGAGGTTTCCGGGCAGGGAGGTCAGAACTATGGCTACACCTTC
v_gene: TRBV28; d_gene: TRBD1; abundance: .; j_gene: TRBJ2-5; CDR3aa: CASSLLRTGGGETQYF; CDR3nt: TGTGCCAGCAGTTTATTACGGACAGGGGGCGGAGAGACCCAGTACTTC
v_gene: TRBV4-3; d_gene: .; abundance: many; j_gene: TRBJ2-3; CDR3aa: CASSQAGIPSTDTQYF; CDR3nt: TGCGCCAGCAGCCAAGCCGGGATTCCTAGCACAGATACGCAGTATTTT
v_gene: TRBV4-1; d_gene: TRBD2; abundance: few; j_gene: TRBJ2-1; CDR3aa: CASSQVSGGAYNEQFF; CDR3nt: TGCGCCAGCAGCCAGGTCAGCGGGGGGGCCTACAATGAGCAGTTCTTC
v_gene: TRBV12-3/TRBV12-4; d_gene: .; abundance: .; j_gene: TRBJ2-5; CDR3aa: CASTRGAWETQYF; CDR3nt: TGTGCCAGCACTAGGGGGGCCTGGGAGACCCAGTACTTC
v_gene: TRBV28; d_gene: TRBD1; abundance: .; j_gene: TRBJ2-3; CDR3aa: CASSLRTGVQDTQYF; CDR3nt: TGTGCCAGCAGTTTAAGGACAGGGGTCCAAGATACGCAGTATTTT
v_gene: TRBV28; d_gene: TRBD1; abundance: .; j_gene: TRBJ2-7; CDR3aa: CASSDWTGSGEQYF; CDR3nt: TGTGCCAGCAGCGACTGGACAGGGTCGGGCGAGCAGTACTTC
v_gene: TRBV20-1; d_gene: TRBD2; abundance: .; j_gene: TRBJ2-1; CDR3aa: CSARGSRLAGATGEQFF; CDR3nt: TGCAGTGCTAGAGGGTCGAGACTAGCGGGGGCCACGGGCGAGCAGTTCTTC
v_gene: TRBV29-1; d_gene: .; abundance: .; j_gene: TRBJ2-5; CDR3aa: CSVVRETQYF; CDR3nt: TGCAGCGTTGTGAGAGAGACCCAGTACTTC
v_gene: TRBV5-1; d_gene: TRBD1; abundance: many; j_gene: TRBJ2-7; CDR3aa: CASSSGTVNYEQYF; CDR3nt: TGCGCCAGCAGCTCCGGGACAGTCAACTACGAGCAGTACTTC
v_gene: TRBV6-4; d_gene: .; abundance: few; j_gene: TRBJ1-5; CDR3aa: CASSDEVGQPQHF; CDR3nt: TGTGCCAGCAGTGACGAGGTTGGACAGCCCCAGCATTTT
v_gene: TRBV20-1; d_gene: TRBD1; abundance: .; j_gene: TRBJ1-5; CDR3aa: CSLRTGGLNQPQHF; CDR3nt: TGCAGTCTGAGGACAGGGGGCCTCAATCAGCCCCAGCATTTT
v_gene: TRBV7-2; d_gene: TRBD2; abundance: few; j_gene: TRBJ2-5; CDR3aa: CASSFGLASGTQYF; CDR3nt: TGTGCCAGCAGCTTTGGACTAGCGTCTGGGACCCAGTACTTC
v_gene: TRBV18; d_gene: TRBD1; abundance: few; j_gene: TRBJ2-1; CDR3aa: CASSPSGTGINEQFF; CDR3nt: TGTGCCAGCTCACCGTCGGGGACAGGGATCAATGAGCAGTTCTTC
v_gene: TRBV20-1; d_gene: TRBD2; abundance: .; j_gene: TRBJ2-1; CDR3aa: CSARLASGSSYNEQFF; CDR3nt: TGCAGTGCTAGACTGGCTAGCGGGAGCTCCTACAATGAGCAGTTCTTC
v_gene: TRBV11-2; d_gene: TRBD2; abundance: .; j_gene: TRBJ2-7; CDR3aa: CASSPLAALTYEQYF; CDR3nt: TGTGCCAGCAGCCCACTAGCGGCCCTAACCTACGAGCAGTACTTC
v_gene: TRBV15; d_gene: .; abundance: .; j_gene: TRBJ2-6; CDR3aa: CATSRDGPRSGANVLTF; CDR3nt: TGTGCCACCAGCAGAGATGGCCCACGCTCTGGGGCCAACGTCCTGACTTTC
v_gene: TRBV16; d_gene: .; abundance: .; j_gene: TRBJ1-2; CDR3aa: CASSPDRLGYTF; CDR3nt: TGTGCCAGCAGTCCGGACAGACTGGGCTACACCTTC
v_gene: TRBV11-2; d_gene: .; abundance: few; j_gene: TRBJ2-4; CDR3aa: CASSFVGGAGNIQYF; CDR3nt: TGTGCCAGCAGCTTCGTCGGGGGCGCGGGAAACATTCAGTACTTC
v_gene: TRBV7-9; d_gene: .; abundance: .; j_gene: TRBJ1-2; CDR3aa: CASSRRGGLTPNNYGYTF; CDR3nt: TGTGCCAGCAGCCGCCGTGGGGGGTTGACCCCCAATAACTATGGCTACACCTTC
v_gene: TRBV12-3/TRBV12-4; d_gene: .; abundance: .; j_gene: TRBJ1-1; CDR3aa: CASSFGGGTEAFF; CDR3nt: TGTGCCAGCAGTTTTGGAGGAGGTACTGAAGCTTTCTTT
v_gene: TRBV5-1; d_gene: .; abundance: few; j_gene: TRBJ2-2; CDR3aa: CASSLDATSTGELFF; CDR3nt: TGCGCCAGCAGCTTGGATGCCACCTCAACCGGGGAGCTGTTTTTT